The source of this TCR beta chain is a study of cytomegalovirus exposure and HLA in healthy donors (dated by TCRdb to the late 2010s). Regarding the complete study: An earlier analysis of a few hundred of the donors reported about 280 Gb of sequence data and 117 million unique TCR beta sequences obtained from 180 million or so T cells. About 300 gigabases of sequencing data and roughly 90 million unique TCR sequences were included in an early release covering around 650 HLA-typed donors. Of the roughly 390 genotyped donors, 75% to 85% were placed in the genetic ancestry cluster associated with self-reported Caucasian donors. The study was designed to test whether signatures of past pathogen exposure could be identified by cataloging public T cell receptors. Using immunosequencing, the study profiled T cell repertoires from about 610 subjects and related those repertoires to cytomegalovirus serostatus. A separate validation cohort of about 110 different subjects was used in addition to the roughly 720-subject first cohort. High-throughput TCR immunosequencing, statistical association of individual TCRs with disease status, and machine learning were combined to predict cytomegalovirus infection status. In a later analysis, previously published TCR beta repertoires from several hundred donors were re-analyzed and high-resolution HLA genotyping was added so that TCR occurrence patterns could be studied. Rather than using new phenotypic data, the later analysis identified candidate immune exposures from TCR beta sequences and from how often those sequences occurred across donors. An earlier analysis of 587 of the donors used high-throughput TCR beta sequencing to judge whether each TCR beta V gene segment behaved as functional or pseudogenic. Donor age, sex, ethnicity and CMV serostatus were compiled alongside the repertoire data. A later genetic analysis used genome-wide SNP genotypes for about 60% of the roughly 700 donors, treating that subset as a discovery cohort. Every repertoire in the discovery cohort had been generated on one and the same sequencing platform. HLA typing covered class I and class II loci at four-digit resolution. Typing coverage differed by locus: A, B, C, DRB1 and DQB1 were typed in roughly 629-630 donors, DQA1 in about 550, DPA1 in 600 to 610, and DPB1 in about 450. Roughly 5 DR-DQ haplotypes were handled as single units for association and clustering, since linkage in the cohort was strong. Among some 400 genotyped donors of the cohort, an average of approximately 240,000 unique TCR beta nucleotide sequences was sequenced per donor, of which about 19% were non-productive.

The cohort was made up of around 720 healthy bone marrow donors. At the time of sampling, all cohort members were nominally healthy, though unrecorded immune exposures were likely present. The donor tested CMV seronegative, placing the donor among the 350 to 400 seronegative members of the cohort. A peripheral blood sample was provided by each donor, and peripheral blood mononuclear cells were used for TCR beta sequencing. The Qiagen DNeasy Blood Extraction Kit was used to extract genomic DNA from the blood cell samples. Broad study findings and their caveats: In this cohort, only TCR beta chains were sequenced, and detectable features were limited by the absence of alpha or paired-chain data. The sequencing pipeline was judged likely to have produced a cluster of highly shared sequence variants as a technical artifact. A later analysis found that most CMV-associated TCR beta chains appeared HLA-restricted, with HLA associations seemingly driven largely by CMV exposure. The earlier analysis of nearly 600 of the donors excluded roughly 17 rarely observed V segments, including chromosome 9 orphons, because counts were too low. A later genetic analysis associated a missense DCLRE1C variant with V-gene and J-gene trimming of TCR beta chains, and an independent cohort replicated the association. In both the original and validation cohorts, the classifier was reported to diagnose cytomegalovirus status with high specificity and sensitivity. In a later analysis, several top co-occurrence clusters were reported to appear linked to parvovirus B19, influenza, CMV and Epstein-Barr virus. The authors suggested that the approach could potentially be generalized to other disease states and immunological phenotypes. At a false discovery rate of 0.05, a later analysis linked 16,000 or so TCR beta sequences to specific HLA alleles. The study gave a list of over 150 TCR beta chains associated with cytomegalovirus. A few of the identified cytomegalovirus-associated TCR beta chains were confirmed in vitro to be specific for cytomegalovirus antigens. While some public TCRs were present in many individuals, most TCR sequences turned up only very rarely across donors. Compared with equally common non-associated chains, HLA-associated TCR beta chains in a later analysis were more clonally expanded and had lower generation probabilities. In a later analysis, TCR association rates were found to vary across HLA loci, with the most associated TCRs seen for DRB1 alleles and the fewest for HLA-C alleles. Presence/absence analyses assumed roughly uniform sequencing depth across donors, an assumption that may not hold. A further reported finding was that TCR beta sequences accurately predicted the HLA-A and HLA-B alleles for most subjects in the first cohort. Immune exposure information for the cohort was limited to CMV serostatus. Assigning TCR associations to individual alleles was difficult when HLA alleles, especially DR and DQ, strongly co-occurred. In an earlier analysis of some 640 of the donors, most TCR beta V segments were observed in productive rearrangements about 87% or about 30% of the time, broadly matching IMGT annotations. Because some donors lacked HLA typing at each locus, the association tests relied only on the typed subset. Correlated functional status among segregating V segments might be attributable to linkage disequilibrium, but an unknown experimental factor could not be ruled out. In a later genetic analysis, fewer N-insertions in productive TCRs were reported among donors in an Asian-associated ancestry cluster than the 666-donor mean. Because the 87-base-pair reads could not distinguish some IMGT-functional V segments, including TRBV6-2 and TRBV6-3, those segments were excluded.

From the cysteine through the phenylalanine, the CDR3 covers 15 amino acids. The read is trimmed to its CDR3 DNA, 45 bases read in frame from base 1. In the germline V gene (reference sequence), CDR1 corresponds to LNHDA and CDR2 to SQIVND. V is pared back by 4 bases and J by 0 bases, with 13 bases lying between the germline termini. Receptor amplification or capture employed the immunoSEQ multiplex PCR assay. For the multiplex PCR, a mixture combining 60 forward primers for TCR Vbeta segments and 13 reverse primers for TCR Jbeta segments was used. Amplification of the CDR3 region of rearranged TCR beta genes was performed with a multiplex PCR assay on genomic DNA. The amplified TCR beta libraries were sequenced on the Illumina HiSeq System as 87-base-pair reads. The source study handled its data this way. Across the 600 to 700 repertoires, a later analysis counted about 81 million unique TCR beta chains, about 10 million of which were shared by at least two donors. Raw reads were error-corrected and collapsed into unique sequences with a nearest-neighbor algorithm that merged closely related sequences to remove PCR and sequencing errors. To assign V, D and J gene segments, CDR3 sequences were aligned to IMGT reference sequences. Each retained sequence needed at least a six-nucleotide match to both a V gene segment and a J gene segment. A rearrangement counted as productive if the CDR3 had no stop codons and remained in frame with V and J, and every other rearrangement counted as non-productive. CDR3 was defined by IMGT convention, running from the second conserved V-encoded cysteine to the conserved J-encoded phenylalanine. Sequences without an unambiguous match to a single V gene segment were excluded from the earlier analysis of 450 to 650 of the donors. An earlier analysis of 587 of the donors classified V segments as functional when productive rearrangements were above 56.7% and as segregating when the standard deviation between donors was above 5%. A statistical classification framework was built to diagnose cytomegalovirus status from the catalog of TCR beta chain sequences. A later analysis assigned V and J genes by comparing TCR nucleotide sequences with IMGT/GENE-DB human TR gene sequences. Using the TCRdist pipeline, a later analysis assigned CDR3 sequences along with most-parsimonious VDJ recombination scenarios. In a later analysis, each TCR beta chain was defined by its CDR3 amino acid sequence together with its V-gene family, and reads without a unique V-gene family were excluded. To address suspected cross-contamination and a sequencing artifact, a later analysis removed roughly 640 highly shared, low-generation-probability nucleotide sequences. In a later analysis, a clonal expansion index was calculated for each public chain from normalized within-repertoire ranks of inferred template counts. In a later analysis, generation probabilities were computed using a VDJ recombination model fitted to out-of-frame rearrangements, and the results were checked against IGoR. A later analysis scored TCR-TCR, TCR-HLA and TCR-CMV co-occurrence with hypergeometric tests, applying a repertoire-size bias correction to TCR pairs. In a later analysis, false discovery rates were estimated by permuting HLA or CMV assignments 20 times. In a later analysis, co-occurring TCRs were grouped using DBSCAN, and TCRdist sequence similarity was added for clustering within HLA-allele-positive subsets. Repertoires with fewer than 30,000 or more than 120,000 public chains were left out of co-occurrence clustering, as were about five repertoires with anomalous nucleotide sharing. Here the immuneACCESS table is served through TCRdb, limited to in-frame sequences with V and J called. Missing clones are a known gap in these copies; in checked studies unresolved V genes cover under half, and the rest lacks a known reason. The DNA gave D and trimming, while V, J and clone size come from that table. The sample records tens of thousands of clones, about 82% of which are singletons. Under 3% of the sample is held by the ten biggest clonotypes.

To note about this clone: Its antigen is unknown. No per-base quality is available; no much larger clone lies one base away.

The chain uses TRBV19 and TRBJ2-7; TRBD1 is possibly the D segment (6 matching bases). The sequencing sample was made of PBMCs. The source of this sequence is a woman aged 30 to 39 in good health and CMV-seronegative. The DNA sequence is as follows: TGTGCCAGTAGTAAATCGAGGGGGAGCTCCTACGAGCAGTACTTC. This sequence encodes CASSKSRGSSYEQYF.